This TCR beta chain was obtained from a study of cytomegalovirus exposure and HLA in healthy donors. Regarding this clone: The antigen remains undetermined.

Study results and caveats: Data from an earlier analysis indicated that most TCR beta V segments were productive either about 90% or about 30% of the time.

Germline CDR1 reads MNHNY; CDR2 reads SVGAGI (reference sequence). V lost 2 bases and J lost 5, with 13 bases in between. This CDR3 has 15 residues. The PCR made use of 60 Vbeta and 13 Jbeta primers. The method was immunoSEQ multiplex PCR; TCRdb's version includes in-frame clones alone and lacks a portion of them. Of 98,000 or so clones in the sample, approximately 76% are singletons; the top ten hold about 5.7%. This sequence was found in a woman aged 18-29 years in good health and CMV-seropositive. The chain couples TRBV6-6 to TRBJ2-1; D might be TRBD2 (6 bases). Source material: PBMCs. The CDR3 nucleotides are TGTGCCAGCAGTTACGAGTCGCTAGCGAACAATGAGCAGTTCTTC. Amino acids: CASSYESLANNEQFF.